This record looks at one T cell receptor beta chain sequence and its context. Original handling: Amplification of reference gene primers was used by the study to estimate nucleated cell counts. Clones were sequenced by immunoSEQ multiplex PCR, and TCRdb holds only the in-frame ones, with some missing. The V and J calls and clone size come from that table; D and trimming were worked out from the DNA. The table has around 270,000 clones, around 89% seen once. Germline values: CDR1 SGHAT, CDR2 FQNNGV. The CDR3 consists of 13 residues. Trimming removed 5 bases at V and 5 bases at J, with 9 bases between. The sample is drawn from a study of blood T cell repertoires in COVID-19. Background on the study: Sites across the United States, Italy and Spain contributed samples from acute and convalescent COVID-19. T cells, B-cell-depleted T cells, or PBMCs supplied cDNA or gDNA.

The chain joins TRBV11-2 to TRBJ1-4; tentatively, D is TRBD1 (6 bases). The sequence was obtained from a man between 35 and 55 years old with acute or convalescent COVID-19. What was sequenced was peripheral blood. The CDR3 spells CASSRDRNEKLFF. The CDR3, as DNA: TGTGCCAGCAGCCGAGACAGGAATGAAAAACTGTTTTTT.